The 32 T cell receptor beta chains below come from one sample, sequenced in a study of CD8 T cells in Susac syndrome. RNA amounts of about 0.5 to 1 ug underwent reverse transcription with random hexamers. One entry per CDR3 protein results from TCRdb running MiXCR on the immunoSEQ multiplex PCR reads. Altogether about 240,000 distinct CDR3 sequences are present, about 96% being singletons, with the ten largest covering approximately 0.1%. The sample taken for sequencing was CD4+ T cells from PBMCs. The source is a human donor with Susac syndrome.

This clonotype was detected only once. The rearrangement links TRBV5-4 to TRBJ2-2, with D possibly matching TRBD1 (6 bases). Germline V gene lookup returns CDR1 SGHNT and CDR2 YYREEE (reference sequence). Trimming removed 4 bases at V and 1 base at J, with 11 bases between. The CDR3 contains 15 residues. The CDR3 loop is CASSPPTGNTGELFF. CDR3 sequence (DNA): TGTGCCAGCAGCCCTCCGACAGGGAACACCGGGGAGCTGTTTTTT.

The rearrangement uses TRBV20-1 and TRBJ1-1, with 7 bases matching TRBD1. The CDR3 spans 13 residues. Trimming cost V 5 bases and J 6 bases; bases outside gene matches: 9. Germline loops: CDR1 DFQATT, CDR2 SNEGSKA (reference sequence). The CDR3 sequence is CSAQTGMKPEAFF. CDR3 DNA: TGCAGTGCTCAGACAGGGATGAAACCTGAAGCTTTCTTT.

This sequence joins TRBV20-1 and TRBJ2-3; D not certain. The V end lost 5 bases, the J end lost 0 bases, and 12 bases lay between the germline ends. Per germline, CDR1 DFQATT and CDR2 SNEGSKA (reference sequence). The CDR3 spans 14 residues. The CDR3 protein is CSAQPPTSTDTQYF. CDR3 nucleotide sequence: TGCAGTGCTCAGCCCCCGACTAGCACAGATACGCAGTATTTT.

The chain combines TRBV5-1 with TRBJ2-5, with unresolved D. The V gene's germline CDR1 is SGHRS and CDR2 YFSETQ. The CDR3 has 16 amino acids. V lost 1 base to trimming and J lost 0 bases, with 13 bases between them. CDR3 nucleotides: TGCGCCAGCAGCTTGAGTCGGACCACGTACCAAGAGACCCAGTACTTC. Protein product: CASSLSRTTYQETQYF.

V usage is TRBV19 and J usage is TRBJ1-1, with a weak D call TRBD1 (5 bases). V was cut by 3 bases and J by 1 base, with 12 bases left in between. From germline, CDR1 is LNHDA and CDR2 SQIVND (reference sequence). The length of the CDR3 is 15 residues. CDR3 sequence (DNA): TGTGCCAGTAGTATGGGGACCGGCGGGAACACTGAAGCTTTCTTT. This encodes CASSMGTGGNTEAFF.

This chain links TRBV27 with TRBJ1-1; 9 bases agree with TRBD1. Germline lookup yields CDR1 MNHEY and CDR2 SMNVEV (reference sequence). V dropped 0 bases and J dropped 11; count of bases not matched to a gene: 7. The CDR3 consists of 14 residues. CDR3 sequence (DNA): TGTGCCAGCAGTTTATCAACAGGGGGCGTTCGGGCTTTCTTT. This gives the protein CASSLSTGGVRAFF.

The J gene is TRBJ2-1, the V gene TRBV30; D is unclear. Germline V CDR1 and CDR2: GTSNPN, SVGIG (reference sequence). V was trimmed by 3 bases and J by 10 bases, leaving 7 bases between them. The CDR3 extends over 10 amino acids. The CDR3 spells CAWRYREQFF. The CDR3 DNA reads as TGTGCCTGGAGGTACCGGGAGCAGTTCTTC. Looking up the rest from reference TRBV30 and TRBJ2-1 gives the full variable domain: SQTIHQWPATLVQPVGSPLSLECTVEGTSNPNLYWYRQAAGRGLQLLFYSVGIGQISSEVPQNLSASRPQDRQFILSSKKLLLSDSGFYLCAWRYREQFFGPGTRLTVL.

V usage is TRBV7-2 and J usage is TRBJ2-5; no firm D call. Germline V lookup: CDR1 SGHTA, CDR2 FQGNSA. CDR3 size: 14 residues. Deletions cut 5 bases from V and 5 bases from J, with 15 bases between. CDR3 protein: CASSRDTRLETQYF. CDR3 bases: TGTGCCAGCAGCCGAGATACACGGCTGGAGACCCAGTACTTC.

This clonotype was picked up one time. Here the CDR3 DNA reads TGTGCCAGCAGCTTCGGTGAATGGGCCGGGGAGCTGTTTTTT. Its protein is CASSFGEWAGELFF. This chain connects TRBV7-9 to TRBJ2-2; D is unresolved. Trimming stripped 3 bases from V and 6 bases from J, with 11 bases between. CDR3 size: 14 residues. Germline V lookup: CDR1 SEHNR, CDR2 FQNEAQ (reference sequence). Complete variable domain (other parts from reference TRBV7-9 and TRBJ2-2): DTGVSQNPRHKITKRGQNVTFRCDPISEHNRLYWYRQTLGQGPEFLTYFQNEAQLEKSRLLSDRFSAERPKGSFSTLEIQRTEQGDSAMYLCASSFGEWAGELFFGEGSRLTVL.

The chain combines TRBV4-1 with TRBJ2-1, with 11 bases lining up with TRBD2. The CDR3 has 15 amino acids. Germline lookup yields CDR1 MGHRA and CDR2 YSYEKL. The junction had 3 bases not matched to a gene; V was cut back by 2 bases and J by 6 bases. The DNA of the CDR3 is TGCGCCAGCAGCCAAATTCTAGCGGGAGGCAATGAGCAGTTCTTC. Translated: CASSQILAGGNEQFF.

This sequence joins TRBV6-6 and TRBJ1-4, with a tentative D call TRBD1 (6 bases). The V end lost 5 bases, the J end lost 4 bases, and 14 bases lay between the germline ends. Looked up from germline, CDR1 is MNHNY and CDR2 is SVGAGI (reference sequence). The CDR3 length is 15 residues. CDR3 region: CASSTPGADNEKLFF. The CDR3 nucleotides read TGTGCCAGCAGTACACCGGGGGCGGATAATGAAAAACTGTTTTTT.

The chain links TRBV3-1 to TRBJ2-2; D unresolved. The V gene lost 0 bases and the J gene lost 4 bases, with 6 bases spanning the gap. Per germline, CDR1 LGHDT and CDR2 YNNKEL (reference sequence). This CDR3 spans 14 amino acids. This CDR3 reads CASSQERTTGELFF. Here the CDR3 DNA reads TGTGCCAGCAGCCAAGAAAGGACCACCGGGGAGCTGTTTTTT.

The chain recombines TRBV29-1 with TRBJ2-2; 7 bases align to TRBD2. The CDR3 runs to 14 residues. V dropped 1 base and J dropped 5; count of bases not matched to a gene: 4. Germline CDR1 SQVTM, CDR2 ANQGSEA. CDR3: CSVEGEGITGELFF. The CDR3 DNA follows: TGCAGCGTTGAAGGGGAGGGGATTACCGGGGAGCTGTTTTTT.

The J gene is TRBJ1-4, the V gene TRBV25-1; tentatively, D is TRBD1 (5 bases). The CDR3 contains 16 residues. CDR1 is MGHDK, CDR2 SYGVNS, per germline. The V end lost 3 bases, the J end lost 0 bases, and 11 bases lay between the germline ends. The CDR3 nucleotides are TGTGCCAGCAGTGAGCAGGGACTTGCAACTAATGAAAAACTGTTTTTT. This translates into CASSEQGLATNEKLFF.

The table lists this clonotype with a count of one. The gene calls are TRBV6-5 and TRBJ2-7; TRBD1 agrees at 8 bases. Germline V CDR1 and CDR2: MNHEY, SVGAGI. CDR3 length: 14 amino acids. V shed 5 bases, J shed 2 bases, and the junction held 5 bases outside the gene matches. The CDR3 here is CASSKGQATYEQYF. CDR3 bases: TGTGCCAGCAGTAAGGGACAGGCTACCTACGAGCAGTACTTC.

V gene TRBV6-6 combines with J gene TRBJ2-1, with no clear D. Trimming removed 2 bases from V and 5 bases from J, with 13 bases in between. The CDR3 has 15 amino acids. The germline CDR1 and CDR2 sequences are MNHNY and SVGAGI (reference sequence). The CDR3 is CASSYNGVGDNEQFF. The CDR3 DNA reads TGTGCCAGCAGTTACAACGGCGTCGGAGACAATGAGCAGTTCTTC.

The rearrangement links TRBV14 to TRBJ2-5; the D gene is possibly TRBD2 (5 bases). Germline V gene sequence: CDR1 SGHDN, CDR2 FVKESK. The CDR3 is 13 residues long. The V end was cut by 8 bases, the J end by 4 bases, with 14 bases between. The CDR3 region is CASRRSGGETQYF. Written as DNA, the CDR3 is TGTGCCAGCCGGAGGTCAGGTGGAGAGACCCAGTACTTC.

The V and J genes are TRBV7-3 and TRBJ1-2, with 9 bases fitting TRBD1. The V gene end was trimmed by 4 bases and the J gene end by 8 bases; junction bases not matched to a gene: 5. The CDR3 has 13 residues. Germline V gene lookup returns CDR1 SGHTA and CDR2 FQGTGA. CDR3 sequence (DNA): TGTGCCAGCAGCTCTCGGACAGGGGAAGGCTACACCTTC. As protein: CASSSRTGEGYTF.

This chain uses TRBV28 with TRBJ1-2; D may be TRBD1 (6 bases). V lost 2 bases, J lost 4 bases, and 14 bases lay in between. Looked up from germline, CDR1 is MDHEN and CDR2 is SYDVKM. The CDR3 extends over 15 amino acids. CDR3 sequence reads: CASSLGGGWGYGYTF. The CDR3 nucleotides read TGTGCCAGCAGTTTAGGGGGGGGCTGGGGCTATGGCTACACCTTC.

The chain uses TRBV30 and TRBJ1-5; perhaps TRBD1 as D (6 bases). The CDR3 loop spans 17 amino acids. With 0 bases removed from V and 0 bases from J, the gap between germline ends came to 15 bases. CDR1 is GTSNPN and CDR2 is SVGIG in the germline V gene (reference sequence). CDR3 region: CAWSVLQGYDSNQPQHF. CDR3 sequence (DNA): TGTGCCTGGAGTGTACTGCAGGGGTACGATAGCAATCAGCCCCAGCATTTT.

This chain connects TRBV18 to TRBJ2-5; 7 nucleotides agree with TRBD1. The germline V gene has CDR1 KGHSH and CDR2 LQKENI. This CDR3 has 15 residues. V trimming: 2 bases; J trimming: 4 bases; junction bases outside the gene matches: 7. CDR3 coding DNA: TGTGCCAGCTCACCAACAGGGGCGGCTGGAGAGACCCAGTACTTC. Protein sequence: CASSPTGAAGETQYF.

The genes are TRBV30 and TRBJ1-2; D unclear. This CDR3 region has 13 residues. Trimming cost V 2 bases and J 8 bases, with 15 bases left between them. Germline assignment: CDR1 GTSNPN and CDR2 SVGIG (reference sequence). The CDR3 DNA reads TGTGCCTGGAGTATATCGTGGTTCGGCGGCTACACCTTC. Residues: CAWSISWFGGYTF. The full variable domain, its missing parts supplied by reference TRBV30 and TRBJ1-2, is SQTIHQWPATLVQPVGSPLSLECTVEGTSNPNLYWYRQAAGRGLQLLFYSVGIGQISSEVPQNLSASRPQDRQFILSSKKLLLSDSGFYLCAWSISWFGGYTFGSGTRLTVV.

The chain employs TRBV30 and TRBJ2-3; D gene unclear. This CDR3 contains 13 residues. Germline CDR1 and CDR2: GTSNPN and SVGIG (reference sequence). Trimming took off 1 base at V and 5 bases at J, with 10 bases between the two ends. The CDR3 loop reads CAWSGDTGDTQYF. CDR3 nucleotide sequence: TGTGCCTGGAGTGGCGATACTGGAGATACGCAGTATTTT.

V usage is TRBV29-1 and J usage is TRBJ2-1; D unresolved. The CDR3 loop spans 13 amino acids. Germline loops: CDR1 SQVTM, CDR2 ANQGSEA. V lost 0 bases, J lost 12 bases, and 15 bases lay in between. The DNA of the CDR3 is TGCAGCGTTGAAGATTGGGCCCAACCCCGGCAGTTCTTC. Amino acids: CSVEDWAQPRQFF.

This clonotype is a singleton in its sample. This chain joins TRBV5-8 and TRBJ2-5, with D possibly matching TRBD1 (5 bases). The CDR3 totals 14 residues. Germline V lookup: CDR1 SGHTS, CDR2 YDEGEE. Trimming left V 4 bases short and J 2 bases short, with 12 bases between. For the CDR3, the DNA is TGTGCCAGCAGCCTCGTGGGGCGGCAAGAGACCCAGTACTTC. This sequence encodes CASSLVGRQETQYF.

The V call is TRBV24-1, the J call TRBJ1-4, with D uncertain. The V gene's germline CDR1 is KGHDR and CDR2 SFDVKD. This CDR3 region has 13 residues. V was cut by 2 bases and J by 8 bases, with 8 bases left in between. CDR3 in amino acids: CATSDSWEEKLFF. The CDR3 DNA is TGTGCCACCAGTGATTCGTGGGAGGAAAAACTGTTTTTT.

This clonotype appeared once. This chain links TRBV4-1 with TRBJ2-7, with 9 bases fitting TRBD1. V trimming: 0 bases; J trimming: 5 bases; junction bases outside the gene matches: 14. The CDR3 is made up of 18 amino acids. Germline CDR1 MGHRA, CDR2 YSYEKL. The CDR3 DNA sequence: TGCGCCAGCAGCCAAGATCCTCTTCCGGGACAGGGACGAAACGAGCAGTACTTC. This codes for CASSQDPLPGQGRNEQYF.

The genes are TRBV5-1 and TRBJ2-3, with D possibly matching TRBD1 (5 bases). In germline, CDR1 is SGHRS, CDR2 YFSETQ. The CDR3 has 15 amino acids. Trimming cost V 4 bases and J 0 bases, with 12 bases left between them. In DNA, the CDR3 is TGCGCCAGCAGCGTGGACACCCGTAGCACAGATACGCAGTATTTT. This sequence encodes CASSVDTRSTDTQYF.

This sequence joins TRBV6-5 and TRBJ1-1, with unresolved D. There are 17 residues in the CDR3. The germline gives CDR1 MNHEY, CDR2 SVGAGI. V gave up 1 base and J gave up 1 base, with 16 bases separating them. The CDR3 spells CASSYLGQSTGNTEAFF. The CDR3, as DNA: TGTGCCAGCAGTTACTTGGGTCAATCGACGGGGAACACTGAAGCTTTCTTT.

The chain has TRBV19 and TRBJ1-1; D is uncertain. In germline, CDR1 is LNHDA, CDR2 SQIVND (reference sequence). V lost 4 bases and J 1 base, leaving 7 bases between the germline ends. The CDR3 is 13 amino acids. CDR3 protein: CASSTRRNTEAFF. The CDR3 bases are TGTGCCAGTAGTACAAGACGGAACACTGAAGCTTTCTTT.

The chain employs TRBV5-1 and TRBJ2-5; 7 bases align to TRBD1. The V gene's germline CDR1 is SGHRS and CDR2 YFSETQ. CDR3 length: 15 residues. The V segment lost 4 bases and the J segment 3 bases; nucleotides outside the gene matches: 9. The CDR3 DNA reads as TGCGCCAGCAGCGCCATTACAGGGGCGGAAGAGACCCAGTACTTC. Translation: CASSAITGAEETQYF.

The CDR3 loop reads CASSLGAPLINIQYF. CDR3 nucleotide sequence: TGTGCCAGCAGTTTAGGGGCACCCCTCATAAACATTCAGTACTTC. The genes are TRBV27 and TRBJ2-4; the D gene is possibly TRBD1 (5 bases). The CDR3 runs 15 residues. Germline loops: CDR1 MNHEY, CDR2 SMNVEV (reference sequence). Trimming cost V 2 bases and J 6 bases, with 14 bases left between them.